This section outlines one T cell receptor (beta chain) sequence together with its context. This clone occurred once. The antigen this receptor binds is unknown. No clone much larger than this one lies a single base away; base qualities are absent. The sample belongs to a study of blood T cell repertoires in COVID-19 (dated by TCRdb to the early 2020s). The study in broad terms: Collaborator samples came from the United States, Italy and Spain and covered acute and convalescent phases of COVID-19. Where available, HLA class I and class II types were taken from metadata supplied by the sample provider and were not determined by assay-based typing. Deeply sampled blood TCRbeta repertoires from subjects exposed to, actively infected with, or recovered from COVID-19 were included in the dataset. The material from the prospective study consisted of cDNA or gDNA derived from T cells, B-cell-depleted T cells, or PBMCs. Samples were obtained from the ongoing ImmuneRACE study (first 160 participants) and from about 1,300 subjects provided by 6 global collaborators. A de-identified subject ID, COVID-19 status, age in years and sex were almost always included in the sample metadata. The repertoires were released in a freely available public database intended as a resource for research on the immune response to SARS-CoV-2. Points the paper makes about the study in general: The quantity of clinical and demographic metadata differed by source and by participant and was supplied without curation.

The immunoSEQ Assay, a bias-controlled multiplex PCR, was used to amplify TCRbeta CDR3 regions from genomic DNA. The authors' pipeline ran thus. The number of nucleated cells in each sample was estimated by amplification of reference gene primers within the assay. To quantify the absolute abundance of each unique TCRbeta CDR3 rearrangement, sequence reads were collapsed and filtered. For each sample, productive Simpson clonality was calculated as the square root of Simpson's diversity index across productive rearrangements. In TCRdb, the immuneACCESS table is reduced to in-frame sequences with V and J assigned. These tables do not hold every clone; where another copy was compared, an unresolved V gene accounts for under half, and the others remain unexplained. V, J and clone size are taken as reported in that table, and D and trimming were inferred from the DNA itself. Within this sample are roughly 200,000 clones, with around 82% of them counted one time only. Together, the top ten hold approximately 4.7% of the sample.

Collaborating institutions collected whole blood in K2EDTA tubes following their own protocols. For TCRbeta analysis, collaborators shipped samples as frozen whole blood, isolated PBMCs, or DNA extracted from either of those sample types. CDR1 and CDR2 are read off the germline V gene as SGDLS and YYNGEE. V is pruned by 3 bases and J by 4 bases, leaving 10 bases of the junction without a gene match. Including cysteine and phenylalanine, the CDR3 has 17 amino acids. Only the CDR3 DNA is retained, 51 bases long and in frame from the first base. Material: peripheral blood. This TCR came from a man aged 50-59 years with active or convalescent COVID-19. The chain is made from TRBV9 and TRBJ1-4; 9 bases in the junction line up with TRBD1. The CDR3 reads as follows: CASSGRWGQGVNEKLFF. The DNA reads TGTGCCAGCAGCGGTCGTTGGGGACAGGGTGTTAATGAAAAACTGTTTTTT.